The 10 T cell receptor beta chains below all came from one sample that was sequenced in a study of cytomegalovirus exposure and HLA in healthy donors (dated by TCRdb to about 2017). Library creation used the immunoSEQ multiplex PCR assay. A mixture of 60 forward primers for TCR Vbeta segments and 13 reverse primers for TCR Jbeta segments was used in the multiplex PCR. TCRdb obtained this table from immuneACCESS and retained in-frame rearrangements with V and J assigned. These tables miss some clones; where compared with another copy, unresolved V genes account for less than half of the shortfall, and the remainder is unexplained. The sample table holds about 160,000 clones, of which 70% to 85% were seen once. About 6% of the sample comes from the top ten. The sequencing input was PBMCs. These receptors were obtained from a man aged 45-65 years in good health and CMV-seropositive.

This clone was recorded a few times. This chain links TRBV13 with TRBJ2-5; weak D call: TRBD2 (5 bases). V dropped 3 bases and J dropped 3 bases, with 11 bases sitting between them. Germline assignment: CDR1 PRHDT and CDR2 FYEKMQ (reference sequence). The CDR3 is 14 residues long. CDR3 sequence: CASSFLAREETQYF. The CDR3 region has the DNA TGTGCCAGCAGCTTTTTGGCGCGGGAAGAGACCCAGTACTTC.

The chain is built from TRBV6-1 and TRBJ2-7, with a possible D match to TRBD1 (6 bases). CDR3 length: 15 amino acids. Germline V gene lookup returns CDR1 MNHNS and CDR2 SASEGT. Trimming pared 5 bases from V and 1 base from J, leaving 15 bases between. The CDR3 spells CASSRTGWESYEQYF. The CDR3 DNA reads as TGTGCCAGCAGTCGAACAGGGTGGGAGTCCTACGAGCAGTACTTC.

In DNA, the CDR3 is TGTGCCAGCAGCCCTTCCGGGACTAGGTCCTACTACGAGCAGTACGTC. It is translated as CASSPSGTRSYYEQYV. The rearrangement uses TRBV5-6 and TRBJ2-7, with TRBD2 matching 8 bases. The V gene's germline CDR1 is SGHDT and CDR2 YYEEEE. V shed 4 bases and J 3 bases; nucleotides not matched to a gene: 12. The CDR3 runs to 16 residues.

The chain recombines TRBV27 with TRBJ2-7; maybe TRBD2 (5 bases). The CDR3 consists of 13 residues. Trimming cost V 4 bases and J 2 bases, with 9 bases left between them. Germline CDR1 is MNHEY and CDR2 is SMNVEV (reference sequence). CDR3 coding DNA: TGTGCCAGCAGTTCACTAGGGACCTACGAGCAGTACTTC. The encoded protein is CASSSLGTYEQYF.

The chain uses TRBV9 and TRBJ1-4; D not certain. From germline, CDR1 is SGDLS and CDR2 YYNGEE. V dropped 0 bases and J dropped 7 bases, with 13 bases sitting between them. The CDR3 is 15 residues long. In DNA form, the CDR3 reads TGTGCCAGCAGCGTAGGCGGCCAATCCGGTGAAAAACTGTTTTTT. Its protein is CASSVGGQSGEKLFF. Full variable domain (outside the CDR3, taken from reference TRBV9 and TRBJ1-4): DSGVTQTPKHLITATGQRVTLRCSPRSGDLSVYWYQQSLDQGLQFLIQYYNGEERAKGNILERFSAQQFPDLHSELNLSSLELGDSALYFCASSVGGQSGEKLFFGSGTQLSVL.

The DNA for the CDR3 is TGTGCCAGCAGCGTTAGCGGGCCACCCCAGTTCTTC. It encodes CASSVSGPPQFF. V usage is TRBV11-2 and J usage is TRBJ2-1, with 7 nucleotides matching TRBD2. V was clipped by 5 bases and J by 13 bases; unmatched bases: 8. The CDR3 is 12 residues long. Germline CDR1 is SGHAT and CDR2 is FQNNGV.

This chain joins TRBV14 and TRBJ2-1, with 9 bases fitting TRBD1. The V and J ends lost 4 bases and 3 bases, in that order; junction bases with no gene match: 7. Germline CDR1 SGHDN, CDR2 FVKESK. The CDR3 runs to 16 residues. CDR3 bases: TGTGCCAGCAGCCCGACGGACAGGGGCCGCTACAATGAGCAGTTCTTC. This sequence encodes CASSPTDRGRYNEQFF.

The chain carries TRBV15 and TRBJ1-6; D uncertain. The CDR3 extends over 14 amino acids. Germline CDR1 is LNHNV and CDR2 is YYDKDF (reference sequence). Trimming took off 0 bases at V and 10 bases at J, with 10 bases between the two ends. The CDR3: CATSRDSLSSPLHF. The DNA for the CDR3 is TGTGCCACCAGCAGAGATAGCCTTTCGTCACCCCTCCACTTT.

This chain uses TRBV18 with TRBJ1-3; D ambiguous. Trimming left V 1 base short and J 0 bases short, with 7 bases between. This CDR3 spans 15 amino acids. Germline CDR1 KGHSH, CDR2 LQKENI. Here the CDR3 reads CASSPRHFSGNTIYF. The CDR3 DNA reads TGTGCCAGCTCACCACGACACTTCTCTGGAAACACCATATATTTT.

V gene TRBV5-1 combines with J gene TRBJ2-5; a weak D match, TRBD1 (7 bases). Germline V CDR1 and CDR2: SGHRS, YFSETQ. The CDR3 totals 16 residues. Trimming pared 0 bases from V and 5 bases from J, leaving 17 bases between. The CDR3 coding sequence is TGCGCCAGCAGCTTGGGGAGAGGGGGCGCGGGGGAGACCCAGTACTTC. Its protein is CASSLGRGGAGETQYF.